This passage covers 32 T cell receptor beta chains from one sample sequenced in a study of PD-1 blockade in classical Hodgkin lymphoma. Relapse was seen in all patients after autologous stem cell transplantation, and brentuximab vedotin exposure was variable. Thawed PBMCs yielded CD4+ T cells through magnetic negative selection. The data were produced by immunoSEQ multiplex PCR, yet TCRdb's version contains in-frame clones alone and is incomplete. The table has over 7,500 clones, 74% seen once; the top ten hold about 4.2%. The sample consisted of CD4+ T cells from blood, taken at baseline. The receptors here all came from a human donor with classical Hodgkin lymphoma.

The rearrangement uses TRBV28 and TRBJ1-5; tentatively, D is TRBD1 (5 bases). V dropped 3 bases and J dropped 7 bases, with 13 bases sitting between them. CDR3 length: 14 amino acids. Germline lookup yields CDR1 MDHEN and CDR2 SYDVKM. The CDR3 spells CASSLGLVEQPQHF. CDR3 nucleotides: TGTGCCAGCAGTTTGGGACTAGTGGAGCAGCCCCAGCATTTT.

This rearrangement joins TRBV10-3 to TRBJ2-2, with 8 positions matching TRBD1. Germline V CDR1 and CDR2: ENHRY, SYGVKD. The CDR3 is 16 residues long. The ends lost 10 bases at V and 2 bases at J; junction bases unmatched: 12. CDR3 protein: CATSETGVSNTGELFF. The CDR3 DNA is TGTGCCACCTCTGAGACAGGGGTTTCTAACACCGGGGAGCTGTTTTTT.

This chain links TRBV4-1 with TRBJ2-7, with no clear D. CDR1 and CDR2 (germline): MGHRA, YSYEKL. The V gene lost 0 bases and the J gene lost 6 bases, with 3 bases spanning the gap. The CDR3 spans 11 residues. CDR3 bases: TGCGCCAGCAGCCAAGATCTCGAGCAGTACTTC. Translating gives CASSQDLEQYF.

The chain employs TRBV7-6 and TRBJ1-1; possible D gene TRBD1, 5 bases. V shed 4 bases and J shed 4 bases, with 16 bases lying between them. The CDR3 is 15 amino acids. Per the germline V gene, CDR1 is SGHVS and CDR2 is FNYEAQ. CDR3 region: CASSSARGLVTEAFF. CDR3 bases: TGTGCCAGCAGCTCCGCGCGGGGGTTAGTCACTGAAGCTTTCTTT.

The chain carries TRBV6-4 and TRBJ2-5; tentatively, D is TRBD2 (6 bases). Germline values: CDR1 MRHNA, CDR2 SNTAGT. V was trimmed by 4 bases and J by 4 bases, leaving 10 bases between them. The CDR3 extends over 13 amino acids. The DNA for the CDR3 is TGTGCCAGCAGTGGCCAGGAGGGAGAGACCCAGTACTTC. Amino acid sequence: CASSGQEGETQYF.

The chain carries TRBV28 and TRBJ2-7; TRBD1 is a possible D gene (5 bases). The CDR3 is 12 residues long. The germline CDR1 and CDR2 sequences are MDHEN and SYDVKM. Trimming stripped 4 bases from V and 7 bases from J, with 11 bases between. The CDR3 loop reads CASSSLRGEQYF. As DNA, the CDR3 is TGTGCCAGCAGTTCCCTTAGGGGAGAGCAGTACTTC. Filled out from reference TRBV28 and TRBJ2-7, the complete variable domain reads DVKVTQSSRYLVKRTGEKVFLECVQDMDHENMFWYRQDPGLGLRLIYFSYDVKMKEKGDIPEGYSVSREKKERFSLILESASTNQTSMYLCASSSLRGEQYFGPGTRLTVT.

The chain carries TRBV5-5 and TRBJ1-3; 7 positions agree with TRBD1. From germline, CDR1 is SGHKS and CDR2 YYEKEE (reference sequence). V shed 4 bases and J 1 base; nucleotides not matched to a gene: 17. The CDR3 loop spans 19 amino acids. CDR3 sequence reads: CASSPGTVFPEASGNTIYF. CDR3 DNA: TGTGCCAGCAGCCCCGGGACAGTATTCCCTGAGGCATCTGGAAACACCATATATTTT.

In its sample, this clone was seen once. The rearrangement joins TRBV5-1 to TRBJ2-1; D not certain. V lost 0 bases and J 6 bases, leaving 10 bases between the germline ends. This CDR3 spans 14 amino acids. The V gene's germline CDR1 is SGHRS and CDR2 YFSETQ. Here the CDR3 DNA reads TGCGCCAGCAGCTTGGAGGGCCTCCGCAATGAGCAGTTCTTC. Translating it yields CASSLEGLRNEQFF.

This chain uses TRBV7-8 with TRBJ2-1, with D maybe TRBD2 (5 bases). CDR3 size: 15 residues. V dropped 2 bases and J dropped 4 bases, with 12 bases sitting between them. Germline-derived CDR1 and CDR2 are SGHVS and FQNEAQ. This CDR3 reads CASSLQRSGYNEQFF. The CDR3 DNA sequence: TGTGCCAGCAGCTTACAGCGGAGCGGATACAATGAGCAGTTCTTC.

The chain links TRBV7-6 to TRBJ2-1; 11 bases agree with TRBD2. The CDR3 length is 15 residues. The V gene's germline CDR1 is SGHVS and CDR2 FNYEAQ. V was pared by 5 bases and J by 6 bases, with 6 bases of the junction left unmatched. Here the CDR3 reads CASSPLAGGGNEQFF. Written as DNA, the CDR3 is TGTGCCAGCAGCCCCCTAGCGGGAGGAGGCAATGAGCAGTTCTTC.

The rearrangement joins TRBV6-1 to TRBJ1-2; the D is unclear. V dropped 3 bases and J dropped 6 bases, with 20 bases sitting between them. From germline, CDR1 is MNHNS and CDR2 SASEGT. The CDR3 is 16 amino acids. CDR3 region: CASSDGSWGLFNGYTF. The CDR3 nucleotides read TGTGCCAGCAGTGACGGCAGTTGGGGTCTTTTCAATGGCTACACCTTC.

J is TRBJ2-2 and V is TRBV28, with D tentatively TRBD2 (6 bases). Germline CDR1 is MDHEN and CDR2 is SYDVKM. The CDR3 loop spans 16 amino acids. The V gene lost 5 bases and the J gene lost 0 bases, with 13 bases spanning the gap. CDR3 amino acids: CASSPIAAPNTGELFF. CDR3 nucleotide sequence: TGTGCCAGCAGTCCTATAGCGGCACCGAACACCGGGGAGCTGTTTTTT.

This chain links TRBV28 with TRBJ1-6; D is undetermined. Germline V gene data show CDR1 as MDHEN and CDR2 as SYDVKM. V shed 8 bases and J shed 5 bases, with 16 bases lying between them. The CDR3 has 15 amino acids. CDR3 nucleotides: TGTGCCAGCGCCGAGGGCAGTATGGATAATTCACCCCTCCACTTT. Translating it yields CASAEGSMDNSPLHF. Variable domain in full (rest from reference TRBV28 and TRBJ1-6): DVKVTQSSRYLVKRTGEKVFLECVQDMDHENMFWYRQDPGLGLRLIYFSYDVKMKEKGDIPEGYSVSREKKERFSLILESASTNQTSMYLCASAEGSMDNSPLHFGNGTRLTVT.

The chain recombines TRBV6-5 with TRBJ2-3; TRBD1 agrees at 11 bases. The CDR3 has 16 amino acids. V was clipped by 4 bases and J by 4 bases; unmatched bases: 7. CDR1 is MNHEY and CDR2 is SVGAGI in the germline V gene. The CDR3 spells CASSFTPGQGADTQYF. In DNA, the CDR3 is TGTGCCAGCAGTTTTACGCCGGGACAGGGGGCAGATACGCAGTATTTT.

The chain uses TRBV5-1 and TRBJ1-1; weak D call: TRBD1 (5 bases). Germline CDR1 reads SGHRS; CDR2 reads YFSETQ. The ends were cut back, 4 bases at V and 1 base at J, with 17 bases in the middle. CDR3 size: 16 residues. The CDR3 DNA is TGCGCCAGCAGCCCGGCACTGGGACGGCAGAACACTGAAGCTTTCTTT. It yields the protein CASSPALGRQNTEAFF.

The gene calls are TRBV10-3 and TRBJ2-1, with 7 bases aligning to TRBD2. The germline V gene has CDR1 ENHRY and CDR2 SYGVKD. Unmatched junction bases numbered 10, after V lost 4 bases and J lost 4 bases. There are 16 residues in the CDR3. CDR3 coding DNA: TGTGCCATCAGTGGTCTAGGGGAGGGCCTTTACAATGAGCAGTTCTTC. It encodes CAISGLGEGLYNEQFF.

The chain employs TRBV9 and TRBJ2-3; D possibly corresponds to TRBD2 (6 bases). CDR1 and CDR2 (germline): SGDLS, YYNGEE. The CDR3 spans 16 residues. V dropped 0 bases and J dropped 0 bases, with 11 bases sitting between them. The CDR3 DNA sequence: TGTGCCAGCAGCGTAGTACGGGGGTCTAGCACAGATACGCAGTATTTT. Amino acids: CASSVVRGSSTDTQYF. Full variable domain (rest looked up from reference TRBV9 and TRBJ2-3): DSGVTQTPKHLITATGQRVTLRCSPRSGDLSVYWYQQSLDQGLQFLIQYYNGEERAKGNILERFSAQQFPDLHSELNLSSLELGDSALYFCASSVVRGSSTDTQYFGPGTRLTVL.

The chain has TRBV5-1 and TRBJ2-5; the match to TRBD2 covers 7 bases. The CDR3 contains 14 residues. The V gene's germline CDR1 is SGHRS and CDR2 YFSETQ. With 4 bases clipped from V and 5 bases from J, the junction kept 8 bases outside the gene matches. DNA of the CDR3: TGCGCCAGCAGCCGGGCGGGGAGGGAGGAGACCCAGTACTTC. Residues: CASSRAGREETQYF.

J is TRBJ2-3 and V is TRBV2; 7 nucleotides agree with TRBD1. CDR1 SNHLY and CDR2 FYNNEI come from the germline V gene. After removal of 4 bases from V and 5 bases from J, the junction contained 3 bases not matched to a gene. CDR3 size: 13 residues. DNA of the CDR3: TGTGCCAGCAGTGTGACAGGGAAAGATACGCAGTATTTT. Translation gives CASSVTGKDTQYF.

The chain uses TRBV4-1 and TRBJ2-7; TRBD1 aligns across 9 bases. The germline gives CDR1 MGHRA, CDR2 YSYEKL. This CDR3 is 15 amino acids long. With V trimmed by 4 bases and J by 6 bases, 10 bases remained unmatched. The CDR3 here is CASSLPGQGGGEQYF. CDR3 coding DNA: TGCGCCAGCAGCCTCCCGGGACAGGGAGGTGGCGAGCAGTACTTC.

This clone has a handful of counts. The V call is TRBV27, the J call TRBJ2-7; D is possibly TRBD2 (6 bases). V was clipped by 3 bases and J by 6 bases, with 15 bases between them. Germline values: CDR1 MNHEY, CDR2 SMNVEV (reference sequence). The CDR3 covers 14 residues. The CDR3 reads CASSFRTGEGEQYF. The CDR3 nucleotides are TGTGCCAGCAGTTTCAGAACGGGAGAAGGCGAGCAGTACTTC.

The rearrangement joins TRBV7-6 to TRBJ2-1; 7 positions agree with TRBD1. From germline, CDR1 is SGHVS and CDR2 FNYEAQ. V was clipped by 2 bases and J by 3 bases; unmatched bases: 1. This CDR3 has 14 amino acids. CDR3 protein: CASSLYRGYNEQFF. CDR3 coding DNA: TGTGCCAGCAGCTTATACAGGGGCTACAATGAGCAGTTCTTC.

The chain employs TRBV28 and TRBJ1-4; 8 bases are a match to TRBD1. The CDR3 runs to 15 residues. V gave up 2 bases and J gave up 5 bases; unmatched junction bases: 4. The germline V gene has CDR1 MDHEN and CDR2 SYDVKM. The CDR3 reads CASSLPTGGNEKLFF. DNA for the CDR3: TGTGCCAGCAGTTTACCAACAGGGGGGAATGAAAAACTGTTTTTT.

The chain carries TRBV6-1 and TRBJ1-1; 9 nucleotides align to TRBD1. With 7 bases clipped from V and 4 bases from J, the junction kept 4 bases outside the gene matches. The germline gives CDR1 MNHNS, CDR2 SASEGT. The CDR3 consists of 13 residues. CDR3 sequence: CASTTQGATEAFF. The CDR3, as DNA: TGTGCCAGCACCACACAGGGGGCCACTGAAGCTTTCTTT.

The chain is built from TRBV5-1 and TRBJ2-1, with 10 bases that match TRBD1. CDR3 length equals 19 residues. CDR1 and CDR2 (germline): SGHRS, YFSETQ. V shed 5 bases and J 0 bases; nucleotides not matched to a gene: 14. In DNA form, the CDR3 reads TGCGCCAGCAGACTACCGCCGGGACAGGGGTCCAGCTCCTACAATGAGCAGTTCTTC. Encoded protein: CASRLPPGQGSSSYNEQFF.

This chain links TRBV6-1 with TRBJ2-5; no clear D gene. V lost 6 bases, J lost 5 bases, and 13 bases lay in between. The CDR3 has 13 amino acids. The germline V gene has CDR1 MNHNS and CDR2 SASEGT. The CDR3 bases are TGTGCCAGCAGCCAAGCCGCCCGGGAGACCCAGTACTTC. It yields the protein CASSQAARETQYF.

About this clone itself: The sample holds other DNA sequences that translate to the same CDR3. This sequence joins TRBV5-8 and TRBJ1-1; D ambiguous. The germline gives CDR1 SGHTS, CDR2 YDEGEE. The CDR3 consists of 13 residues. The V and J ends lost 0 bases and 5 bases respectively, with 8 bases between them. The CDR3 here is CASSLGGTTEAFF. Here the CDR3 DNA reads TGTGCCAGCAGCTTGGGAGGAACAACTGAAGCTTTCTTT.

The chain has TRBV9 and TRBJ2-1; 8 bases agree with TRBD2. There are 15 residues in the CDR3. With V trimmed by 1 base and J by 7 bases, 7 bases remained unmatched. CDR1 and CDR2 from the germline V gene are SGDLS and YYNGEE. The CDR3 DNA reads TGTGCCAGCAGCGTAAGCGGGAGAGGGGCAAATGAGCAGTTCTTC. Protein product: CASSVSGRGANEQFF.

The chain recombines TRBV10-3 with TRBJ2-1, with 10 bases lining up with TRBD2. V was pared by 3 bases and J by 1 base, with 9 bases of the junction left unmatched. The CDR3 loop spans 18 amino acids. Germline loops: CDR1 ENHRY, CDR2 SYGVKD. CDR3 loop: CAISDPSGRARSYNEQFF. DNA of the CDR3: TGTGCCATCAGTGACCCAAGCGGGAGGGCCAGGTCCTACAATGAGCAGTTCTTC.

The J gene is TRBJ2-7, the V gene TRBV7-1, with D possibly matching TRBD2 (5 bases). TRBV7-1 is annotated as an ORF whose role is uncertain. The V end lost 3 bases, the J end lost 5 bases, and 11 bases lay between the germline ends. The CDR3 totals 13 residues. The CDR3 spells CASSSPRRDEQYF. Written as DNA, the CDR3 is TGTGCCAGCAGCTCCCCGAGGCGGGACGAGCAGTACTTC.

The rearrangement joins TRBV5-1 to TRBJ2-2, with TRBD1 matching 11 bases. Germline V CDR1 and CDR2: SGHRS, YFSETQ. V dropped 0 bases and J dropped 6; count of bases not matched to a gene: 7. The length of the CDR3 is 17 residues. The CDR3, as DNA: TGCGCCAGCAGCTTGGAGACACCGGGACAGGGGGCCGGGGAGCTGTTTTTT. It translates to CASSLETPGQGAGELFF.

This clone turned up a few times. The chain uses TRBV2 and TRBJ2-5, with 10 bases fitting TRBD1. Germline values: CDR1 SNHLY, CDR2 FYNNEI. The CDR3 length is 15 residues. After removal of 4 bases from V and 2 bases from J, the junction contained 4 bases not matched to a gene. The DNA for the CDR3 is TGTGCCAGCAGTGTTGGGGACAGGGGACAAGAGACCCAGTACTTC. As protein: CASSVGDRGQETQYF.